This T cell receptor (beta chain) was sequenced in a study of T cells in Graves' hyperthyroidism and ophthalmopathy. Overall study results and limits: Appearing also in blood were most of the thyroid clonotypes expanded above 0.001. Stable hyperthyroidism and ophthalmopathy were separated using 13 V-J signatures.

Many counts were recorded for this clonotype. Its antigen remains unidentified. The CDR3 runs to 10 residues. Per the germline V gene, CDR1 is MDHEN and CDR2 is SYDVKM. The V gene lost 11 bases and the J gene lost 9 bases, with 11 bases spanning the gap. Researchers defined stable Graves' hyperthyroidism as no ophthalmopathy progression within 18 months. Uncontrolled infection, other autoimmune disease, pregnancy or lactation excluded patients. Researchers amplified the TCR beta CDR3 regions from RNA transcripts. A first-round RT-PCR of the TCR CDR3 used the HTBI primer set. TCRdb processed the multiplex PCR reads anew with MiXCR; each CDR3 protein has one entry. Of about 400,000 distinct CDR3 sequences in the sample, 15% to 18% were seen once.

The chain links TRBV28 to TRBJ2-1; D is possibly TRBD2 (6 bases). The sequencing sample was made of blood. The sequence was collected from a woman between 18 and 29 years old with Graves' hyperthyroidism. The CDR3 here is CAGGQGEQFF. The CDR3 DNA is TGTGCCGGAGGGCAGGGTGAGCAGTTCTTC.